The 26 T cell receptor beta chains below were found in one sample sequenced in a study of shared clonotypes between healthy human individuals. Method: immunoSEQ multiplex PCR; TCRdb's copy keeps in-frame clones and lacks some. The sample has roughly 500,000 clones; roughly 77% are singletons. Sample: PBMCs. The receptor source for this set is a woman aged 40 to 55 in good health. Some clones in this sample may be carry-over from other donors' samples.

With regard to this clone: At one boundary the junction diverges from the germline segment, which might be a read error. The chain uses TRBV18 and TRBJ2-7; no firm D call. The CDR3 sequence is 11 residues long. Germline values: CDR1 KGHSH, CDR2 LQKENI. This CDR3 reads CASSPGHEQCF. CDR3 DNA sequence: TGTGCCAGCTCACCAGGCCACGAGCAGTGCTTC.

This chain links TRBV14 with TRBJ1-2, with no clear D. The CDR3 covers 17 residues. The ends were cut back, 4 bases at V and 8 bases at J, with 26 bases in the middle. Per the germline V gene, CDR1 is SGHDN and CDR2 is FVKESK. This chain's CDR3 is CASSPTVHPDGTGGYTF. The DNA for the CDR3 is TGTGCCAGCAGCCCAACCGTACACCCAGACGGTACTGGAGGCTACACCTTC.

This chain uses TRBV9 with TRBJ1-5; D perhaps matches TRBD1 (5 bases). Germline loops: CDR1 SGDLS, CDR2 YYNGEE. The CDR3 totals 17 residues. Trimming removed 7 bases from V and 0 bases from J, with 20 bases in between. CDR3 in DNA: TGTGCCAGCGGGTCAGGGTCCGACTTCTATAGCAATCAGCCCCAGCATTTT. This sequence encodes CASGSGSDFYSNQPQHF.

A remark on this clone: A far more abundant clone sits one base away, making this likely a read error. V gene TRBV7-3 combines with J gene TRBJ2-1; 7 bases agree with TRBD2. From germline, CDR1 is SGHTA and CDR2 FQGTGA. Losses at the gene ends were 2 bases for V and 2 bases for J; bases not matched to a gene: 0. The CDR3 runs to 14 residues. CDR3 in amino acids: CASSLAGAYNEQFF. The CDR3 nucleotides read TGTGCCAGCAGCTTAGCGGGAGCCTACAATGAGCAGTTCTTC. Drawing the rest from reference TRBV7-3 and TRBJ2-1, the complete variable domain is GAGVSQTPSNKVTEKGKYVELRCDPISGHTALYWYRQSLGQGPEFLIYFQGTGAADDSGLPNDRFFAVRPEGSVSTLKIQRTERGDSAVYLCASSLAGAYNEQFFGPGTRLTVL.

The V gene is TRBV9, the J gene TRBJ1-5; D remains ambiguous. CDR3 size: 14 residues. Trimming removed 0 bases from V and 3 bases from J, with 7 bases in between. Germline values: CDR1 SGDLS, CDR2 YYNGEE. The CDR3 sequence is CASSVGSPNQPQHF. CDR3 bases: TGTGCCAGCAGCGTAGGTAGCCCCAATCAGCCCCAGCATTTT. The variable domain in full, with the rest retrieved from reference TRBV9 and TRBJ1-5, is DSGVTQTPKHLITATGQRVTLRCSPRSGDLSVYWYQQSLDQGLQFLIQYYNGEERAKGNILERFSAQQFPDLHSELNLSSLELGDSALYFCASSVGSPNQPQHFGDGTRLSIL.

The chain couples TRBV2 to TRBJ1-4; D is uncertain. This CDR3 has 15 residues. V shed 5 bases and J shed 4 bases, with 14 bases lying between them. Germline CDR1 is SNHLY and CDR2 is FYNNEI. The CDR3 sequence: CASSSTYGVNEKLFF. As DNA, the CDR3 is TGTGCCAGCAGTTCAACGTACGGGGTTAATGAAAAACTGTTTTTT.

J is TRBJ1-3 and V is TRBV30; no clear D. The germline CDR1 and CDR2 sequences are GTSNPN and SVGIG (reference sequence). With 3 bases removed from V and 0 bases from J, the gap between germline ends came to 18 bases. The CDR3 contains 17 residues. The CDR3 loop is CAWSPLTSYASGNTIYF. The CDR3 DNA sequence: TGTGCCTGGAGCCCCTTGACATCCTATGCCTCTGGAAACACCATATATTTT.

The CDR3 DNA is TGTGCCAGCTCACCCTCCCGGGGTACCCCCAATGAGCAGTTCTTC. It translates to CASSPSRGTPNEQFF. The V gene is TRBV18, the J gene TRBJ2-1; the D gene is possibly TRBD2 (5 bases). V gave up 3 bases and J gave up 6 bases, with 15 bases separating them. The CDR3 is 15 amino acids. Germline loops: CDR1 KGHSH, CDR2 LQKENI.

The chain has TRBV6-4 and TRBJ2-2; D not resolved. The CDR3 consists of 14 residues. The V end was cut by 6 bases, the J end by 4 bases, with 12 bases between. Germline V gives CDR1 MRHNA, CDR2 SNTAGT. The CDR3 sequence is CASSRTQVTGELFF. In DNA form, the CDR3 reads TGTGCCAGCAGCCGGACGCAGGTCACCGGGGAGCTGTTTTTT.

In DNA form, the CDR3 reads TGTGCCACCAGGCCCCCGCGGGGGATGGAGACCCAGTACTTC. Amino acid sequence: CATRPPRGMETQYF. The chain carries TRBV15 and TRBJ2-5; the match to TRBD2 covers 7 bases. With V trimmed by 6 bases and J by 5 bases, 9 bases remained unmatched. CDR1 LNHNV and CDR2 YYDKDF come from the germline V gene (reference sequence). The CDR3 loop spans 14 amino acids.

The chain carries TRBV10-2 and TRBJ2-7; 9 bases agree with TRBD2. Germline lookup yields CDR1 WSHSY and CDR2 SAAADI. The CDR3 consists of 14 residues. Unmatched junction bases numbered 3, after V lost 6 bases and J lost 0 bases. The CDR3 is CASRGLASSYEQYF. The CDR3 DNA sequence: TGCGCCAGCAGGGGACTAGCAAGCTCCTACGAGCAGTACTTC.

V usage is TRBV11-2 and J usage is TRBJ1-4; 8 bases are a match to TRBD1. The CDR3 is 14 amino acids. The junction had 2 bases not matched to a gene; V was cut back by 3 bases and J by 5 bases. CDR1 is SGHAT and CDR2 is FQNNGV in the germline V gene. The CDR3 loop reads CASSLGTGNEKLFF. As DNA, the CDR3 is TGTGCCAGCAGCTTGGGGACAGGAAATGAAAAACTGTTTTTT.

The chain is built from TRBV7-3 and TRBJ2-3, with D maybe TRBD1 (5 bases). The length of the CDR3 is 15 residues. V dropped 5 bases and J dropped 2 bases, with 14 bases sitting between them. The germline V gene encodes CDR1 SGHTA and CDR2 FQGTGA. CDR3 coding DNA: TGTGCCAGCAGCCCCAGCCGGACACTCACAGATACGCAGTATTTT. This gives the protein CASSPSRTLTDTQYF.

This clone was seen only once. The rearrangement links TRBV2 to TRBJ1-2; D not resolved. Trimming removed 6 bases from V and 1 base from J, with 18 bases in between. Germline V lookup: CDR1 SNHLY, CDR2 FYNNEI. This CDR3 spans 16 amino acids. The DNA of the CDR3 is TGTGCCAGCAGGGGTCTAGCCAGCAACTATAACTATGGCTACACCTTC. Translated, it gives CASRGLASNYNYGYTF.

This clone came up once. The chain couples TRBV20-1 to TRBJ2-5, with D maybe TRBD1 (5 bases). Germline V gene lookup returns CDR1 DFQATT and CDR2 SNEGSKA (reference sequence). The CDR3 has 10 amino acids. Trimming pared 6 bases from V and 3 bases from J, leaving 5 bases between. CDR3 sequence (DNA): TGCAGTGCCAGGGAAGAGACCCAGTACTTC. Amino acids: CSAREETQYF.

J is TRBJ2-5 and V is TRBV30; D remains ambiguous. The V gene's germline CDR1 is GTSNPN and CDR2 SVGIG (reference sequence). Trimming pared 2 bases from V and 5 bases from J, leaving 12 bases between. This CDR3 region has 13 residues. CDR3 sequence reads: CAWSMALRETQYF. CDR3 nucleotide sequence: TGTGCCTGGAGTATGGCTCTTAGGGAGACCCAGTACTTC.

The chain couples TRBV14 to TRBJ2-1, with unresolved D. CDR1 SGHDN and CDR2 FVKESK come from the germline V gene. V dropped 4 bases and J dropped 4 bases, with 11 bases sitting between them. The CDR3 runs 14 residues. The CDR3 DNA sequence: TGTGCCAGCAGCCCAAGGGTAGGGTACAATGAGCAGTTCTTC. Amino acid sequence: CASSPRVGYNEQFF. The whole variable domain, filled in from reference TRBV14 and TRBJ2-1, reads EAGVTQFPSHSVIEKGQTVTLRCDPISGHDNLYWYRRVMGKEIKFLLHFVKESKQDESGMPNNRFLAERTGGTYSTLKVQPAELEDSGVYFCASSPRVGYNEQFFGPGTRLTVL.

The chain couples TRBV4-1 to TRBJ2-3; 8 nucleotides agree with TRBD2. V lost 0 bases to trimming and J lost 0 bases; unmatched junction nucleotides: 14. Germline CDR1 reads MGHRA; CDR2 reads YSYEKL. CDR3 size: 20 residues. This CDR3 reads CASSQDRKRESRLSTDTQYF. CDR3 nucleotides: TGCGCCAGCAGCCAAGATAGGAAGCGGGAGAGTCGGTTGAGCACAGATACGCAGTATTTT.

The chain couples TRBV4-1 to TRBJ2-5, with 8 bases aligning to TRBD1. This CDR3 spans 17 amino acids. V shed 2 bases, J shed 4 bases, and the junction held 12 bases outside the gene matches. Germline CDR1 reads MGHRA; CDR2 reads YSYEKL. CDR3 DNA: TGCGCCAGCAGCCAAAGGTCCGTCGGACAGGGAGGAGAGACCCAGTACTTC. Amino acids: CASSQRSVGQGGETQYF.

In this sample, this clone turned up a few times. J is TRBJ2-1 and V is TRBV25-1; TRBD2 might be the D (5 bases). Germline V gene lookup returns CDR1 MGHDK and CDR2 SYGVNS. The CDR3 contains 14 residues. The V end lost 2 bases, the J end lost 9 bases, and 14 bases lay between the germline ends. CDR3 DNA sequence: TGTGCCAGCAGTGAAGGGCTAGCCATCAGTGAGCAGTTCTTC. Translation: CASSEGLAISEQFF.

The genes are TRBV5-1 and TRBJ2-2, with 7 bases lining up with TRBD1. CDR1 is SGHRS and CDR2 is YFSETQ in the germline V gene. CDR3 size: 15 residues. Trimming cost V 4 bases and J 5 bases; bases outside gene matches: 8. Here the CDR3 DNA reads TGCGCCAGCAGCCTGACAGGGTCCAAGACCGGGGAGCTGTTTTTT. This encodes CASSLTGSKTGELFF.

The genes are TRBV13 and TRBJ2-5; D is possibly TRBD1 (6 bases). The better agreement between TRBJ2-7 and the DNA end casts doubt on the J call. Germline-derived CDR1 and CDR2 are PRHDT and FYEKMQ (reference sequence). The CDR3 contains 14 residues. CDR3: CASSSGTPSYEQYF. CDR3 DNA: TGTGCCAGCAGCTCTGGGACACCTTCCTACGAGCAGTACTTC.

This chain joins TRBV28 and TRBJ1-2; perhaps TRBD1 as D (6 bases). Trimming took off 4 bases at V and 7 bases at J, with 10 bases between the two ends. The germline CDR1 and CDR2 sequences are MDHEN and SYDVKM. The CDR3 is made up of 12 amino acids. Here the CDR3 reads CASSSGAGGYTF. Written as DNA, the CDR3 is TGTGCCAGCAGTTCGGGGGCGGGTGGCTACACCTTC.

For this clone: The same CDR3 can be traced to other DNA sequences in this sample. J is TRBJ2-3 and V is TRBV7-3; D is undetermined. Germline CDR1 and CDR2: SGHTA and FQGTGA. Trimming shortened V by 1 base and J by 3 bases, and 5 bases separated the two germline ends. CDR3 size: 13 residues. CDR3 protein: CASSLSRTDTQYF. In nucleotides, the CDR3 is TGTGCCAGCAGCTTAAGCCGGACAGATACGCAGTATTTT.

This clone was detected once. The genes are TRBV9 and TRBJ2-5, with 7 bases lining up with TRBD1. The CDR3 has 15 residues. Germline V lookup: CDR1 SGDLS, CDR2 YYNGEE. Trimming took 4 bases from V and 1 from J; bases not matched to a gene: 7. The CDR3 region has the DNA TGTGCCAGCAGCCCTCACGACAGGGCCCAAGAGACCCAGTACTTC. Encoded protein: CASSPHDRAQETQYF.

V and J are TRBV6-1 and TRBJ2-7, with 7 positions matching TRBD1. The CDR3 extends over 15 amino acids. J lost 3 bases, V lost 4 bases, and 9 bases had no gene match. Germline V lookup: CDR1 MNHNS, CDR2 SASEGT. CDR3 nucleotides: TGTGCCAGCAGTGGCACGAACAGGGGCTTCTACGAGCAGTACTTC. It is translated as CASSGTNRGFYEQYF.